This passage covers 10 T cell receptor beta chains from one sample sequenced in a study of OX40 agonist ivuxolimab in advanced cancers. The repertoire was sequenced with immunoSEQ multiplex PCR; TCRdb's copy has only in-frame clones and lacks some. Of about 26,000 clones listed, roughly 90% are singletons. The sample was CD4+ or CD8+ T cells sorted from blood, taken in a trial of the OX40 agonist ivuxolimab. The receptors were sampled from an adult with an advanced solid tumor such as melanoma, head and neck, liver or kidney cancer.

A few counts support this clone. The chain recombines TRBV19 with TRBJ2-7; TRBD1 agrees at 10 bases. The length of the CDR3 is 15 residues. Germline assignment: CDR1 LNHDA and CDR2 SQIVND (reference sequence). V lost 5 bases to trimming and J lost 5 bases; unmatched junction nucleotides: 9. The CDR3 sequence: CASSSPGQGIDEQYF. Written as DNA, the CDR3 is TGTGCCAGTAGTTCACCGGGACAGGGGATCGACGAGCAGTACTTC.

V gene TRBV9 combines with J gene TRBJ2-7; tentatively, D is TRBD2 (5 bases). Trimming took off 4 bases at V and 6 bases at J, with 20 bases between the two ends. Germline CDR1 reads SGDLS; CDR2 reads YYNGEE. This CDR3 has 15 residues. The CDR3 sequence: CASSPVTNQAGEQYF. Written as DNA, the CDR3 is TGTGCCAGCAGCCCCGTCACTAATCAGGCGGGCGAGCAGTACTTC.

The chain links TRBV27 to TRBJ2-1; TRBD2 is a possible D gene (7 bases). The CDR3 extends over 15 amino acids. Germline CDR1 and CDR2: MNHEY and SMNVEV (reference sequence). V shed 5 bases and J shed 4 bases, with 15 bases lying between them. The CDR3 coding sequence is TGTGCCAGCAGTCCCCGGGGGGCCGTGTACAATGAGCAGTTCTTC. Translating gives CASSPRGAVYNEQFF.

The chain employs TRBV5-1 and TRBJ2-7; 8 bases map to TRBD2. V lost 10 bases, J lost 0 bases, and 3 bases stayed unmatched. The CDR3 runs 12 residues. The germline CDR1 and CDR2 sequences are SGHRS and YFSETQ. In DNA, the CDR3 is TGCGCCTCAGCGGGAGACTCCTACGAGCAGTACTTC. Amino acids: CASAGDSYEQYF.

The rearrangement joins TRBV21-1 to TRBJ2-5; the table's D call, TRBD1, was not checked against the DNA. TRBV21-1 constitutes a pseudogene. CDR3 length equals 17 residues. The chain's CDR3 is CASSKEVGTGVSETQYF. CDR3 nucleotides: TGTGCCAGCAGCAAGGAAGTCGGGACAGGGGTGTCTGAGACCCAGTACTTC.

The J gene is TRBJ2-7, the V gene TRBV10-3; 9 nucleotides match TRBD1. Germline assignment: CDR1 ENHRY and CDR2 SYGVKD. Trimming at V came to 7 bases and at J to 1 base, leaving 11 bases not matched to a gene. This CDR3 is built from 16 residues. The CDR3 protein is CAITQGDRGSSYEQYF. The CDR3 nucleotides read TGTGCCATCACACAGGGCGACAGGGGGTCTTCCTACGAGCAGTACTTC.

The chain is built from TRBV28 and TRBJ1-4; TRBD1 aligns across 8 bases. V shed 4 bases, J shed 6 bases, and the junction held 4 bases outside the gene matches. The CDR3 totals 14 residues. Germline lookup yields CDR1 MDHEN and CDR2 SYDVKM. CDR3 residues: CASSWTGRDEKLFF. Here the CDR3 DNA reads TGTGCCAGCAGTTGGACAGGGAGGGATGAAAAACTGTTTTTT.

CDR3 sequence: CASSLRLAGGPVPYEQYF. CDR3 bases: TGTGCCAGCAGCTTAAGGCTAGCGGGGGGGCCCGTACCTTACGAGCAGTACTTC. The chain uses TRBV11-2 and TRBJ2-7; 12 bases fit TRBD2. Germline V gene data show CDR1 as SGHAT and CDR2 as FQNNGV. The CDR3 runs to 18 residues. Trimming cost V 2 bases and J 4 bases; bases outside gene matches: 12.

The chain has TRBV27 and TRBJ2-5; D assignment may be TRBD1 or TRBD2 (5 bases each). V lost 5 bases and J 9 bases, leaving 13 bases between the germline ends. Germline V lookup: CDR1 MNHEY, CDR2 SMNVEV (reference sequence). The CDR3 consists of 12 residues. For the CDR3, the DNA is TGTGCCAGCAGTAACTGGGACGGCTCCCAGTACTTC. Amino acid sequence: CASSNWDGSQYF.

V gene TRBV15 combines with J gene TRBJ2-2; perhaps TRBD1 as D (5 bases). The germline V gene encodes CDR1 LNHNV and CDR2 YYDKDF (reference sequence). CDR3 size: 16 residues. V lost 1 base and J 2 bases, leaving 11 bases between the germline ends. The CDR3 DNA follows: TGTGCCACCAGCAGAGGACAGCCGTATAACACCGGGGAGCTGTTTTTT. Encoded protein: CATSRGQPYNTGELFF.